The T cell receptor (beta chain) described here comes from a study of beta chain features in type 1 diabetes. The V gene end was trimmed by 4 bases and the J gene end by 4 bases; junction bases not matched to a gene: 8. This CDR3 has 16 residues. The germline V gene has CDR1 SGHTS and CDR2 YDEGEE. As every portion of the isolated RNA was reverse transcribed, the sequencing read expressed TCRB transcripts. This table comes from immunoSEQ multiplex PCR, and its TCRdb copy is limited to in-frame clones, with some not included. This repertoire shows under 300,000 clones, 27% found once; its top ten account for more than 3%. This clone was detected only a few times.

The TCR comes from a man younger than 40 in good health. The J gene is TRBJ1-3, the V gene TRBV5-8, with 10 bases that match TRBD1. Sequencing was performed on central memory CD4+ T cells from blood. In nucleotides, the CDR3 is TGTGCCAGCAGCCGAACCGGGACAGGGGACGGAAACACCATATATTTT. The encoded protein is CASSRTGTGDGNTIYF.